This TCR beta chain is from a study of blood T cell repertoires in COVID-19 (dated by TCRdb to the early 2020s). Broadly, across the study: Samples from collaborators originated in the United States, Italy and Spain and spanned both the acute and convalescent phases of COVID-19. The material from the prospective study consisted of cDNA or gDNA derived from T cells, B-cell-depleted T cells, or PBMCs. The dataset comprised deeply sampled blood TCRbeta repertoires from subjects exposed to, actively infected with, or recovered from COVID-19. The repertoires were released in a freely available public database intended as a resource for research on the immune response to SARS-CoV-2. The samples were drawn from the first 160 participants of the ongoing ImmuneRACE study and from more than 1,000 subjects provided by 6 global collaborators. The sample metadata nearly always contained a de-identified subject ID, COVID-19 status, age in years and sex. Where available, HLA class I and class II types were taken from metadata supplied by the sample provider and were not determined by assay-based typing.

Study-wide findings and limitations: The amount of clinical and demographic metadata varied by source and participant and was provided uncurated.

The collaborating institutions used their own protocols to collect whole blood in K2EDTA tubes. For TCRbeta analysis, collaborators shipped samples as frozen whole blood, isolated PBMCs, or DNA extracted from either of those sample types. Of note for this clone: Its antigen specificity is not known. No much larger clone exists at a distance of one base, and base qualities are not known.

TCRbeta CDR3 regions were amplified from genomic DNA by means of the immunoSEQ Assay, a bias-controlled multiplex PCR. Per the original workflow: Nucleated cell counts per sample were estimated from amplification of reference gene primers within the assay. To quantify the absolute abundance of each unique TCRbeta CDR3 rearrangement, sequence reads were collapsed and filtered. For each sample, productive Simpson clonality was calculated as the square root of Simpson's diversity index across productive rearrangements. TCRdb limited this immuneACCESS table to in-frame rearrangements with V and J called. A share of clones is missing; checked studies link under half to unresolved V genes, and the rest is unexplained. V and J calls and clone size are copied from that table; D and trimming were computed from the DNA. The sample yields more than 65,000 clones; about 70% were counted once. The biggest ten clones account for under 40% of the sample.

There are 18 amino acids in the CDR3, from cysteine to phenylalanine inclusive. This entry keeps only the CDR3 DNA: 54 bases, framed from base 1. V and J lose 1 base and 0 bases, and a span of 16 bases separates them. The germline V gene yields SGHTA for CDR1 and FQGNSA for CDR2. Material: peripheral blood. Here the chain combines TRBV7-2 and TRBJ1-3, and TRBD1 may be the D gene, going by 6 matching bases. The clonotype originates from a woman between 65 and 79 years old with acute or convalescent COVID-19. The CDR3 loop reads CASSLGGQDWSSGNTIYF. The DNA sequence is as follows: TGTGCCAGCAGCTTAGGGGGGCAGGACTGGAGCTCTGGAAACACCATATATTTT.